Below, one T cell receptor beta chain is given with its context. Its antigen is not known. The data are from a study of T cell repertoires in ileal Crohn's disease. Looking at the study overall: Every patient was operated on for stricturing (about 60%) or penetrating (about 40%) complications. The MI sample came from the proximal margin of the surgical specimen. General study findings and limits: Mucosal expansions were suggested to be mainly CD8 T cells. Active smokers at surgery had more clonal expansions than non-smokers.

J lost 5 bases, V lost 4 bases, and 8 bases had no gene match. This CDR3 has 16 residues. Germline assignment: CDR1 MNHEY and CDR2 SVGAGI. This table comes from immunoSEQ multiplex PCR, and its TCRdb copy is limited to in-frame clones, with some not included. The sample shows thousands of clones, over 60% of them seen only once. Time point meaning: proximal margin of the surgical specimen (macroscopically non-inflamed). The chain links TRBV6-5 to TRBJ2-1; 10 bases fit TRBD2. Sequencing was done on a sample of ileal tissue. The clonotype comes from an adult with Crohn's disease. As DNA, the CDR3 is TGTGCCAGCAGTTCCCTGACTAGCGGGTTTGACAATGAGCAGTTCTTC. Protein: CASSSLTSGFDNEQFF.